These T cell receptor beta chains were read from a single sample in a study of blood T cells in healthy people across ages. One entry per CDR3 protein, called by TCRdb with MiXCR from the 5' RACE reads. The sample holds under 1,100,000 distinct CDR3 sequences, 20% to 25% seen once. This same sample was also taken into another study, of T cells of mothers and their children.

The sequencing sample was made of blood. The origin of the receptors is a girl aged 2 to 9 in good health. CDR3s include the opening cysteine and the closing phenylalanine or tryptophan. The D gene is left open where the match is weak. For some rows the clone size is stated as once, few or many, or as a class when expanded; others skip it.

v_gene	abundance	j_gene	d_gene	CDR3nt	CDR3aa
TRBV7-9	-	TRBJ2-2	TRBD1	TGTGCCAGCAGCTGGGAGACAGGGAGAACCGGGGAGCTGTTTTTT	CASSWETGRTGELFF
TRBV6-5	-	TRBJ1-5	-	TGTGCCAGCAGTCGTAGGTTCAATCAGCCCCAGCATTTT	CASSRRFNQPQHF
TRBV21-1	-	TRBJ2-5	-	TGTGCCAGCAGCCCGAACCCCAGGGTTCAAGAGACCCAGTACTTC	CASSPNPRVQETQYF
TRBV6-6	-	TRBJ1-2	-	TGTGCCAGCAGTTACTCGGTGATGGGTGGCTACACCTTC	CASSYSVMGGYTF
TRBV9	-	TRBJ1-1	-	TGTGCCAGCAGCGTGTCATCGGGGACCACTGAAGCTTTCTTT	CASSVSSGTTEAFF
TRBV4-2	few	TRBJ2-5	TRBD2	TGTGCCAGCAGCCAAGATTGGTATAGCGGGGGCTTTCAAGAGACCCAGTACTTC	CASSQDWYSGGFQETQYF
TRBV7-8	-	TRBJ2-1	-	TGTGCCAGCAGCTTAGCCCCGGGCCCCAGGGACCACAATGAGCAGTTCTTC	CASSLAPGPRDHNEQFF
TRBV9	many	TRBJ2-7	-	TGTGCCAGCAGCCCCCACATGGGGGTTACCTACGAGCAGTACTTC	CASSPHMGVTYEQYF
TRBV3-1	-	TRBJ2-1	TRBD1	TGTGCCAGCAGCAAACCGTCCCGGGACAGGGTTGAAGGTAACTATAACAGTGGATACAATGAGCAGTTCTTC	CASSKPSRDRVEGNYNSGYNEQFF
TRBV7-8	-	TRBJ2-7	-	TGTGCCAGCAGCTTAGGGACTTCCTCAAATACCTACGAGCAGTACTTC	CASSLGTSSNTYEQYF
TRBV20-1	-	TRBJ2-5	-	TGCAGTGCGCCAAAAGCAGGGAATGAAGAGACCCAGTACTTC	CSAPKAGNEETQYF
TRBV2	-	TRBJ2-1	-	TGTGCCAGCAGTGATACCTGGGGGATTCTTGGCAATGAGCAGTTCTTC	CASSDTWGILGNEQFF
TRBV9	few	TRBJ2-1	TRBD2	TGTGCCAGCAGCGTAGAGGGACTAGCTCCCAATGAGCAGTTCTTC	CASSVEGLAPNEQFF
TRBV5-5	few	TRBJ2-7	-	TGTGCCAGCAGCTCGAGACTCCCGAACTACGAGCAGTACTTC	CASSSRLPNYEQYF
TRBV7-2	-	TRBJ2-3	-	TGTGCCAGCAGCCCTCTTACGTCTAGCACAGATACGCAGTATTTT	CASSPLTSSTDTQYF
TRBV20-1	-	TRBJ2-1	-	TGCAGTGCTGAGGGGACTGTAGGCGATGAGCAGTTCTTC	CSAEGTVGDEQFF
TRBV6-2/TRBV6-3	-	TRBJ2-4	-	TGTGCCAGCAGTTATGGTACATCAGGGGCGAACATTCAGTACTTC	CASSYGTSGANIQYF
TRBV7-7	-	TRBJ2-3	-	TGTGCTAGCAGCTTAGCCTGGGGGGAACCCGTGAATTTT	CASSLAWGEPVNF
TRBV5-1	few	TRBJ2-7	-	TGCGCCAGCAGCTTGGAGGCAGGGCAAGACTCGAGCTGGTACTTC	CASSLEAGQDSSWYF
TRBV29-1	-	TRBJ1-3	-	TGCAGCGCTATGGCCCAGGAGATTCCTGGAAACACCATATATTTT	CSAMAQEIPGNTIYF
TRBV29-1	-	TRBJ1-5	-	TGCAGCCCTGAGAGGGTCAGGGGCCTAGATCAGCCCCAGCATTTT	CSPERVRGLDQPQHF
TRBV7-9	-	TRBJ1-6	-	TGTGCCAGCAGCGTTGACACCTTCTCCTATAATTCACCCCTCCACTTT	CASSVDTFSYNSPLHF
TRBV29-1	few	TRBJ2-1	-	TGCAGCGTTGAAGATCCCTTCTGGCAGGGGGGAACTGAGCAGTTCTTC	CSVEDPFWQGGTEQFF
TRBV28	-	TRBJ2-7	-	TGTGCCAGCAGTCGACAGGACAACTACGAGCAGCACTTC	CASSRQDNYEQHF
TRBV29-1	-	TRBJ1-2	TRBD1	TGCAGCGTCGGGACAGGGTCGTACTATGGCTACACCTTC	CSVGTGSYYGYTF
TRBV7-9	-	TRBJ2-6	-	TGTGCCAGCAACCCCGTCTTTGGGGCCAACGTCCTGACTTTC	CASNPVFGANVLTF
TRBV5-1	-	TRBJ2-7	-	TGCGCCACCGGAGCCGACGTTCCCTACGAGCAGTACTTC	CATGADVPYEQYF
TRBV24-1	-	TRBJ2-7	TRBD2	TGTGCTACCAGGCGGGAGATATACGAGCAGTACTTC	CATRREIYEQYF
TRBV6-5	-	TRBJ2-5	-	TGTGCCAGCAGTTACTCCCTGAGTGCCGGAGAGACCCAGTACTTC	CASSYSLSAGETQYF
TRBV24-1	-	TRBJ2-7	-	TGTGCCACCAGTGTCGGGGAGGCGGGCTACGAGCAGTACTTC	CATSVGEAGYEQYF